This T cell receptor (beta chain) was profiled in a study of cytomegalovirus exposure and HLA in healthy donors. General study findings and limits: Some 150 TCR beta chains were listed as cytomegalovirus-associated. There were reportedly fewer N-insertions in an Asian-associated ancestry cluster than the roughly 700-donor mean, in a later analysis. Later analysis showed TCR association rates varying by HLA locus, highest for DRB1 and lowest for HLA-C.

The study ran its PCR with 60 Vbeta and 13 Jbeta primers. Only in-frame clones appear in the TCRdb table, and some are missing; sequencing was by immunoSEQ multiplex PCR. The sample has roughly 150,000 clones; around 10% are singletons. With respect to this clone: Its antigen is still unknown.

Deletions cut 5 bases from V and 0 bases from J, with 11 bases between. The length of the CDR3 is 15 residues. Germline V lookup: CDR1 SGHVS, CDR2 FQNEAQ. The specimen was PBMCs. The origin of this receptor is a man over 45 in good health and CMV-seronegative. J is TRBJ1-3 and V is TRBV7-8; D possibly corresponds to TRBD1 (6 bases). CDR3 sequence: CASSNGQNSGNTIYF. CDR3 coding DNA: TGTGCCAGCAGCAACGGACAGAACTCTGGAAACACCATATATTTT. The whole variable domain, remainder taken from reference TRBV7-8 and TRBJ1-3, is GAGVSQSPRYKVAKRGQDVALRCDPISGHVSLFWYQQALGQGPEFLTYFQNEAQLDKSGLPSDRFFAERPEGSVSTLKIQRTQQEDSAVYLCASSNGQNSGNTIYFGEGSWLTVV.